In its sample, the clone carrying this T cell receptor beta chain was seen many times. Antigen specificity is unknown. The CDR3 has 15 residues. V gave up 0 bases and J gave up 0 bases; unmatched junction bases: 1. Germline V gene sequence: CDR1 SNHLY, CDR2 FYNNEI. This record comes from a study of T cells in Graves' hyperthyroidism and ophthalmopathy. It was considered stable Graves' hyperthyroidism when ophthalmopathy did not progress within 18 months. Orbital computed tomography, thyroid ultrasound, serum thyroxine and TRAb, and clinical symptoms together informed the diagnoses. Study outcomes and limitations: Appearing also in blood were most of the thyroid clonotypes expanded above 0.001.

What was amplified from RNA transcripts were TCR beta CDR3 regions. A first-round RT-PCR of the TCR CDR3 used the HTBI primer set. TCRdb re-derived calls from the multiplex PCR reads in MiXCR, one entry per CDR3 protein. The table lists 530,000 or so distinct CDR3 sequences, approximately 44% of them singletons, with about 8.3% in the top ten. The chain combines TRBV2 with TRBJ1-1, with 7 bases that match TRBD1. The sample was peripheral blood or thyroid tissue (not recorded which). The TCR originated in a young woman with Graves' hyperthyroidism. CDR3 sequence: CASSEAQGVNTEAFF. The DNA of the CDR3 is TGTGCCAGCAGTGAAGCGCAGGGGGTGAACACTGAAGCTTTCTTT.